This is a list of T cell receptor beta chains from one sample in a study of cytomegalovirus exposure and HLA in healthy donors. Clones were read by immunoSEQ multiplex PCR, and TCRdb kept only the in-frame ones, dropping some. Among 55,000 to 80,000 clones, just under 95% were seen once, and the ten largest hold 7%. The sample comprised PBMCs. Every receptor here comes from a young woman in good health and CMV-seropositive. CDR3s include the opening cysteine and the closing phenylalanine or tryptophan. The order of the fields is D gene, CDR3 length, clone size, J gene, V gene, CDR3 DNA, CDR3 protein. D genes are given only for firm matches. Expanded clones get a size class; other rows say once, few or many, or leave the size out.

d_call: TRBD2; cdr3_length: 15; clone_size: .; j_call: TRBJ2-1; v_call: TRBV27; cdr3_nt: TGTGCCAGCAGTTTATTAGCGGGAGGTGGAAATGAGCAGTTCTTC; cdr3_aa: CASSLLAGGGNEQFF
d_call: .; cdr3_length: 14; clone_size: .; j_call: TRBJ1-2; v_call: TRBV27; cdr3_nt: TGTGCCAGCAGTGGGGCAAAGGGCCTCTATGGCTACACCTTC; cdr3_aa: CASSGAKGLYGYTF
d_call: .; cdr3_length: 11; clone_size: .; j_call: TRBJ2-3; v_call: TRBV18; cdr3_nt: TGTGCCAGCTCTCCTACGGATACGCAGTATTTT; cdr3_aa: CASSPTDTQYF
d_call: .; cdr3_length: 14; clone_size: .; j_call: TRBJ2-3; v_call: TRBV28; cdr3_nt: TGTGCCAGCAGTTCAGTCAGGGGTGGAGATACGCAGTATTTT; cdr3_aa: CASSSVRGGDTQYF
d_call: .; cdr3_length: 14; clone_size: .; j_call: TRBJ1-4; v_call: TRBV5-1; cdr3_nt: TGCGCCAGCAGCACGGACAGTCCGGGTGAAAAACTGTTTTTT; cdr3_aa: CASSTDSPGEKLFF
d_call: .; cdr3_length: 13; clone_size: .; j_call: TRBJ1-1; v_call: TRBV5-1; cdr3_nt: TGCGCCAGCAGCTCACTTAGACAGGCTGAAGCTTTCTTT; cdr3_aa: CASSSLRQAEAFF
d_call: .; cdr3_length: 14; clone_size: .; j_call: TRBJ1-2; v_call: TRBV18; cdr3_nt: TGTGCCAGCTCCGACGACACACAGTCGTATGGCTACACCTTC; cdr3_aa: CASSDDTQSYGYTF
d_call: TRBD1; cdr3_length: 15; clone_size: .; j_call: TRBJ2-3; v_call: TRBV5-6; cdr3_nt: TGTGCCAGCAGCTTGGTGGACAGGGTGGAAGATACGCAGTATTTT; cdr3_aa: CASSLVDRVEDTQYF
d_call: TRBD1; cdr3_length: 14; clone_size: .; j_call: TRBJ1-2; v_call: TRBV19; cdr3_nt: TGTGCCAGTAGTACCGGACAGGGGGGCTATGGCTACACCTTC; cdr3_aa: CASSTGQGGYGYTF
d_call: .; cdr3_length: 15; clone_size: .; j_call: TRBJ2-5; v_call: TRBV18; cdr3_nt: TGTGCCAGCTCACCAAGGGACAATCCCGGAGAGACCCAGTACTTC; cdr3_aa: CASSPRDNPGETQYF
d_call: TRBD1; cdr3_length: 12; clone_size: once; j_call: TRBJ2-1; v_call: TRBV7-2; cdr3_nt: TGTGCCAGCAGGTCAAGGGGACAGGAGCAGTTCTTC; cdr3_aa: CASRSRGQEQFF
d_call: TRBD2; cdr3_length: 18; clone_size: .; j_call: TRBJ2-2; v_call: TRBV5-8; cdr3_nt: TGTGCCAGCACCCCCACGGGTAGCGGGGGGCCCAACACCGGGGAGCTGTTTTTT; cdr3_aa: CASTPTGSGGPNTGELFF
d_call: .; cdr3_length: 18; clone_size: .; j_call: TRBJ1-2; v_call: TRBV9; cdr3_nt: TGTGCCAGCAGCGTAGGGCCAGAGAATTCGGCGGGGCGGAAGGGCTACACCTTC; cdr3_aa: CASSVGPENSAGRKGYTF
d_call: TRBD1; cdr3_length: 14; clone_size: .; j_call: TRBJ1-1; v_call: TRBV4-1; cdr3_nt: TGCGCCAGCAGCCCAAGAACAGGGGACACTGAAGCTTTCTTT; cdr3_aa: CASSPRTGDTEAFF
d_call: TRBD1; cdr3_length: 16; clone_size: .; j_call: TRBJ2-5; v_call: TRBV19; cdr3_nt: TGTGCCAGTAGTCCCAGGACAGGGGGCGCGGGGGAGACCCAGTACTTC; cdr3_aa: CASSPRTGGAGETQYF
d_call: TRBD1; cdr3_length: 15; clone_size: .; j_call: TRBJ1-1; v_call: TRBV2; cdr3_nt: TGTGCCAGCAGTCGGACAGGGGCGATGAACACTGAAGCTTTCTTT; cdr3_aa: CASSRTGAMNTEAFF
d_call: .; cdr3_length: 15; clone_size: .; j_call: TRBJ2-1; v_call: TRBV5-1; cdr3_nt: TGCGCCAGCAACCCTGGAGGGAGCTCCTACAATGAGCAGTTCTTC; cdr3_aa: CASNPGGSSYNEQFF
d_call: .; cdr3_length: 14; clone_size: .; j_call: TRBJ1-2; v_call: TRBV4-3; cdr3_nt: TGCGCCAGCAGCCAACAAAGGACAAGGCATGGCTACACCTTC; cdr3_aa: CASSQQRTRHGYTF